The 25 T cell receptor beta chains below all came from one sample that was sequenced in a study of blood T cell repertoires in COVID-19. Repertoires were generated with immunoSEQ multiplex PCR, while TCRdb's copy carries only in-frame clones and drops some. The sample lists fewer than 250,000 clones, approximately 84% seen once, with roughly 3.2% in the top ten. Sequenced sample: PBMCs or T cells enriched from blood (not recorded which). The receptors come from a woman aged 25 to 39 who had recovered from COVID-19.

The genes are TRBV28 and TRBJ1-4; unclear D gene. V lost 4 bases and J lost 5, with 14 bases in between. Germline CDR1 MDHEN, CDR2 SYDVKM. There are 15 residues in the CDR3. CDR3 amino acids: CASSYVRKENEKLFF. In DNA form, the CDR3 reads TGTGCCAGCAGTTACGTTAGAAAGGAGAATGAAAAACTGTTTTTT.

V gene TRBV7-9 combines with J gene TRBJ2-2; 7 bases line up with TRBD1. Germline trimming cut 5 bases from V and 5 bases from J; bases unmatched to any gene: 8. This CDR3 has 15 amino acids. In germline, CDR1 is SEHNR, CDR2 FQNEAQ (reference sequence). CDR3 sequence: CASSVRDRSTGELFF. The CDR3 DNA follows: TGTGCCAGCAGCGTCCGGGACAGAAGTACCGGGGAGCTGTTTTTT. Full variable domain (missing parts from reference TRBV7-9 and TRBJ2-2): DTGVSQNPRHKITKRGQNVTFRCDPISEHNRLYWYRQTLGQGPEFLTYFQNEAQLEKSRLLSDRFSAERPKGSFSTLEIQRTEQGDSAMYLCASSVRDRSTGELFFGEGSRLTVL.

CDR3: CASSLMGGESSYEQYF. As DNA, the CDR3 is TGTGCCAGCAGTTTAATGGGTGGGGAGAGCTCCTACGAGCAGTACTTC. The gene calls are TRBV27 and TRBJ2-7; a possible D gene is TRBD2 (5 bases). The V gene lost 2 bases and the J gene lost 0 bases, with 14 bases spanning the gap. The CDR3 runs to 16 residues. Germline-derived CDR1 and CDR2 are MNHEY and SMNVEV (reference sequence).

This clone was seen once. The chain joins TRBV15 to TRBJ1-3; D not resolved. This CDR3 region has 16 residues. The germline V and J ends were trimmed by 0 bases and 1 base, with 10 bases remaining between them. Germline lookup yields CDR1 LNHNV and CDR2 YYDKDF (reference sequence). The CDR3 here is CATSRDVATSGNTIYF. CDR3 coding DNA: TGTGCCACCAGCAGAGATGTCGCCACATCTGGAAACACCATATATTTT.

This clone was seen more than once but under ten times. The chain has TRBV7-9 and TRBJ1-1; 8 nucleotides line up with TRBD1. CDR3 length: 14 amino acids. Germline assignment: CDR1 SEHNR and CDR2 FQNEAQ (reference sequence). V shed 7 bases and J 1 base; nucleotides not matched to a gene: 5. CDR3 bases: TGTGCCAGCACCGACGGGACAGGGAACACTGAAGCTTTCTTT. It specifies CASTDGTGNTEAFF.

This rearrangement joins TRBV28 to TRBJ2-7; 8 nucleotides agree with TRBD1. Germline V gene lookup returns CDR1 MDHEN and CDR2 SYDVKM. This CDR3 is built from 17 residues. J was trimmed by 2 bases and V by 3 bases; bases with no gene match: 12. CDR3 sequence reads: CASSLGVGDRSPYEQYF. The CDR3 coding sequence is TGTGCCAGCAGTTTGGGTGTTGGGGACAGGAGTCCCTACGAGCAGTACTTC.

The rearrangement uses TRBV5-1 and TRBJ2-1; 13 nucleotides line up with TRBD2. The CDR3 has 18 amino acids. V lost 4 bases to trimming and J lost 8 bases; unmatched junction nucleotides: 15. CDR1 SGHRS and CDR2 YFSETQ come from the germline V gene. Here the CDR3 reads CASSADRRTSGRRYEQFF. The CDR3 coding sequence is TGCGCCAGCAGCGCTGACCGTAGGACTAGCGGGAGAAGGTATGAGCAGTTCTTC. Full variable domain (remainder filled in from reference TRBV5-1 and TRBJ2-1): KAGVTQTPRYLIKTRGQQVTLSCSPISGHRSVSWYQQTPGQGLQFLFEYFSETQRNKGNFPGRFSGRQFSNSRSEMNVSTLELGDSALYLCASSADRRTSGRRYEQFFGPGTRLTVL.

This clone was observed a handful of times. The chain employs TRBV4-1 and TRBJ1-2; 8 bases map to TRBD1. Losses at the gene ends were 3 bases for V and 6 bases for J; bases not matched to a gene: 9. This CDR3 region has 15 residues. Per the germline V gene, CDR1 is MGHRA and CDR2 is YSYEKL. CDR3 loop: CASSQQGASGDGYTF. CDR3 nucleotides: TGCGCCAGCAGCCAGCAGGGGGCTTCTGGGGATGGCTACACCTTC.

CDR3 nucleotides: TGTGCCAGCAGCCCAACCGGGACAGGGAGGAGCACTGAAGCTTTCTTT. Its protein is CASSPTGTGRSTEAFF. This chain joins TRBV11-2 and TRBJ1-1, with TRBD1 identical over 9 bases. The ends lost 5 bases at V and 4 bases at J; junction bases unmatched: 11. CDR1 is SGHAT, CDR2 FQNNGV, per germline. The CDR3 has 16 amino acids.

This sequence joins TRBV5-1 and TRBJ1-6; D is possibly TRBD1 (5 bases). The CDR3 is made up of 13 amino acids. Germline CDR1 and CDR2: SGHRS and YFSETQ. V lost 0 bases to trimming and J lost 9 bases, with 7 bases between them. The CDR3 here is CASSLDRISPLHF. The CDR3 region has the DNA TGCGCCAGCAGCTTGGACAGGATTTCACCCCTCCACTTT.

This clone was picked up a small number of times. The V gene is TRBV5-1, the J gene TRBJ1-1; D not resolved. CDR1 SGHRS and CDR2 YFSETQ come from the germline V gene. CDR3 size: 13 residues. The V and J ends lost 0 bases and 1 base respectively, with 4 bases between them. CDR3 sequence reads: CASSLARNTEAFF. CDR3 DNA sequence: TGCGCCAGCAGCTTGGCTCGGAACACTGAAGCTTTCTTT.

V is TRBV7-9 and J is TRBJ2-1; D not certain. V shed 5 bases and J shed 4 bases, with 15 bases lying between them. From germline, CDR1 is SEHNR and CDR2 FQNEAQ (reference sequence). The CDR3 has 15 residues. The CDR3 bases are TGTGCCAGCAGCGAGAGACATTCAAAATACAATGAGCAGTTCTTC. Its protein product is CASSERHSKYNEQFF.

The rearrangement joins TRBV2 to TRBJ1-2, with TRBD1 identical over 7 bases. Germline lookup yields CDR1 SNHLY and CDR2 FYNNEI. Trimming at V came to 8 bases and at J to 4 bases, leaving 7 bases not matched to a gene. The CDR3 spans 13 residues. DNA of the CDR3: TGTGCCAGCGGATACAGGGGCGGCTATGGCTACACCTTC. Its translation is CASGYRGGYGYTF.

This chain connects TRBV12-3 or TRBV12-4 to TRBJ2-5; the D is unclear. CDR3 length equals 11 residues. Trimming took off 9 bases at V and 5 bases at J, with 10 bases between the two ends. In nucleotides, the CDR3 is TGTGCCAGTTCCTTGGAGGAGACCCAGTACTTC. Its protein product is CASSLEETQYF.

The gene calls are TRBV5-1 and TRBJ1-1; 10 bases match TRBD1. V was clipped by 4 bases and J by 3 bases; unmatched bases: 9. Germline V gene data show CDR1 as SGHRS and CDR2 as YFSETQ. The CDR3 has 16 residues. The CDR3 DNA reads TGCGCCAGCAGCGTACACGCCGGGACAGGGGACACTGAAGCTTTCTTT. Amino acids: CASSVHAGTGDTEAFF.

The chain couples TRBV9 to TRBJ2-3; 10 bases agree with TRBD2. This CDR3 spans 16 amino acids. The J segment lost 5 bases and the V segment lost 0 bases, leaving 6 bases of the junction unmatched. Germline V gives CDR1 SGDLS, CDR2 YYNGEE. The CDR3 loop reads CASSVVVAGGLDTQYF. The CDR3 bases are TGTGCCAGCAGCGTAGTTGTAGCGGGAGGTTTAGATACGCAGTATTTT.

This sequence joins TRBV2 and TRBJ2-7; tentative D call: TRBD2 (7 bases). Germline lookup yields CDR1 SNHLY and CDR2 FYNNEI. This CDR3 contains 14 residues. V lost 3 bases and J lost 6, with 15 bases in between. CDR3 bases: TGTGCCAGCAGTGATCCGCGGGGAGGGGGCGAGCAGTACGTC. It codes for CASSDPRGGGEQYV.

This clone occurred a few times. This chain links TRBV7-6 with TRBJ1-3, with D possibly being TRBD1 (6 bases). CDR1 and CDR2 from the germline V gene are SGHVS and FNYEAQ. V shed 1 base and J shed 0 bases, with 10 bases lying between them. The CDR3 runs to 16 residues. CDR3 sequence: CASSLEGDVSGNTIYF. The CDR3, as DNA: TGTGCCAGCAGCTTAGAGGGGGATGTCTCTGGAAACACCATATATTTT.

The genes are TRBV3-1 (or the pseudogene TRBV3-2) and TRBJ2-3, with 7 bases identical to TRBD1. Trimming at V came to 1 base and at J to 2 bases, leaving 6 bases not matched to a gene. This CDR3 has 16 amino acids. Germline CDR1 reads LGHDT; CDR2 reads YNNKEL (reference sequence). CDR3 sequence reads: CASSQGTGPHTDTQYF. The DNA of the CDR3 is TGTGCCAGCAGCCAAGGGACAGGACCTCACACAGATACGCAGTATTTT.

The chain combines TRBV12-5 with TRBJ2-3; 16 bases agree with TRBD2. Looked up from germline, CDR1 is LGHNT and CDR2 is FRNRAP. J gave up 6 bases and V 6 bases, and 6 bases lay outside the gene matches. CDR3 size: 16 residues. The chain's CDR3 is CASGTGLAGGPDTQYF. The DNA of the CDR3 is TGTGCTAGTGGGACGGGACTAGCGGGAGGGCCGGATACGCAGTATTTT. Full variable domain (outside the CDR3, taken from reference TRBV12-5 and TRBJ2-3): DARVTQTPRHKVTEMGQEVTMRCQPILGHNTVFWYRQTMMQGLELLAYFRNRAPLDDSGMPKDRFSAEMPDATLATLKIQPSEPRDSAVYFCASGTGLAGGPDTQYFGPGTRLTVL.

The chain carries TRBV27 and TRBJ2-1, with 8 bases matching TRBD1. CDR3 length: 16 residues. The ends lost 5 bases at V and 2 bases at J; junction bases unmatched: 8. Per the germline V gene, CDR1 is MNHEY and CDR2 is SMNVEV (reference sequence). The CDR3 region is CASSPGTGWTYNEQFF. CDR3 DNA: TGTGCCAGCAGTCCCGGGACAGGTTGGACCTACAATGAGCAGTTCTTC.

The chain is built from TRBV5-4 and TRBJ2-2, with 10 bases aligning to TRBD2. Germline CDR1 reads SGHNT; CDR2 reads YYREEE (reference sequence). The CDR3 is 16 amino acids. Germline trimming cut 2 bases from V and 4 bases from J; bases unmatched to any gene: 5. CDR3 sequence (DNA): TGTGCCAGCAGCTTATCTAGCGGGAGAATCACCGGGGAGCTGTTTTTT. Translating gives CASSLSSGRITGELFF.

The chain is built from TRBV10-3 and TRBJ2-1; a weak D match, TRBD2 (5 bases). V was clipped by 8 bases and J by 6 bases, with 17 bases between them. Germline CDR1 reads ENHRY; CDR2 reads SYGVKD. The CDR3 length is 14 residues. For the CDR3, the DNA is TGTGCCATCTGGGATGGGAGCGGAGCCAATGAGCAGTTCTTC. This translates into CAIWDGSGANEQFF.

This chain's CDR3 is CATGPSGAYEQYF. CDR3 in DNA: TGTGCCACCGGCCCTAGCGGGGCCTACGAGCAGTACTTC. The chain has TRBV6-5 and TRBJ2-7; 9 bases map to TRBD2. The CDR3 is 13 residues long. CDR1 is MNHEY, CDR2 SVGAGI, per germline. With V trimmed by 10 bases and J by 2 bases, 6 bases remained unmatched.

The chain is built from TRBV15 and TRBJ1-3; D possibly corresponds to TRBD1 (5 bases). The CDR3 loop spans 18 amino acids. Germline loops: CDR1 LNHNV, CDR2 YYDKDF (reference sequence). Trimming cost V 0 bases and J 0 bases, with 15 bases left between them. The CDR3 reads CATSRDQAGMFSGNTIYF. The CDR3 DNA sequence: TGTGCCACCAGCAGAGATCAGGCAGGGATGTTCTCTGGAAACACCATATATTTT.